What follows are 8 T cell receptor beta chains derived from one specimen sequenced in a study of cytomegalovirus exposure and HLA in healthy donors. PCR was performed using 60 Vbeta and 13 Jbeta primers. The table came from immunoSEQ multiplex PCR; TCRdb's copy has only in-frame clones and leaves some out. This sample's table reports some 140,000 clones. What was sequenced was PBMCs. The receptors were sampled from a woman aged 60-75 years in good health and CMV-seronegative.

The chain has TRBV7-9 and TRBJ1-5, with 9 bases matching TRBD1. The trim removed 5 bases at V and 6 bases at J, leaving 5 bases unmatched. Germline-derived CDR1 and CDR2 are SEHNR and FQNEAQ (reference sequence). The CDR3 sequence is 14 residues long. This CDR3 reads CASSPQGAGQPQHF. CDR3 nucleotide sequence: TGTGCCAGCAGCCCACAGGGGGCGGGTCAGCCCCAGCATTTT.

The chain is built from TRBV6-1 and TRBJ1-5; D is unclear. From germline, CDR1 is MNHNS and CDR2 SASEGT. The V gene lost 0 bases and the J gene lost 3 bases, with 6 bases spanning the gap. This CDR3 comprises 14 residues. CDR3 amino acids: CASSEAGPNQPQHF. As DNA, the CDR3 is TGTGCCAGCAGTGAAGCGGGCCCCAATCAGCCCCAGCATTTT.

This chain joins TRBV2 and TRBJ2-2, with a weak D call TRBD2 (5 bases). The CDR3 is 12 residues long. Trimming stripped 7 bases from V and 8 bases from J, with 11 bases between. Germline lookup yields CDR1 SNHLY and CDR2 FYNNEI. The CDR3 nucleotides read TGTGCCAGCAAAACTAGTTCGGGGGAGCTGTTTTTT. This sequence encodes CASKTSSGELFF.

The chain combines TRBV5-1 with TRBJ2-1; 7 positions agree with TRBD1. Losses at the gene ends were 4 bases for V and 7 bases for J; bases not matched to a gene: 8. The CDR3 runs 14 residues. The germline gives CDR1 SGHRS, CDR2 YFSETQ. The CDR3 spells CASSIQDRVNEQFF. CDR3 nucleotides: TGCGCCAGCAGCATCCAAGACAGGGTAAATGAGCAGTTCTTC. The variable domain in full, completed from reference TRBV5-1 and TRBJ2-1, reads KAGVTQTPRYLIKTRGQQVTLSCSPISGHRSVSWYQQTPGQGLQFLFEYFSETQRNKGNFPGRFSGRQFSNSRSEMNVSTLELGDSALYLCASSIQDRVNEQFFGPGTRLTVL.

The chain carries TRBV7-9 and TRBJ2-1; TRBD1 is a possible D gene (6 bases). The germline V gene encodes CDR1 SEHNR and CDR2 FQNEAQ (reference sequence). V gave up 3 bases and J gave up 4 bases, with 13 bases separating them. The CDR3 has 15 amino acids. The CDR3 sequence is CASSFSRDNYNEQFF. For the CDR3, the DNA is TGTGCCAGCAGCTTTTCCCGGGACAATTACAATGAGCAGTTCTTC. Combining the CDR3 with reference TRBV7-9 and TRBJ2-1 gives the whole variable domain DTGVSQNPRHKITKRGQNVTFRCDPISEHNRLYWYRQTLGQGPEFLTYFQNEAQLEKSRLLSDRFSAERPKGSFSTLEIQRTEQGDSAMYLCASSFSRDNYNEQFFGPGTRLTVL.

This rearrangement joins TRBV27 to TRBJ2-1; the D gene is possibly TRBD2 (6 bases). The V end was cut by 4 bases, the J end by 2 bases, with 9 bases between. This CDR3 region has 14 residues. CDR1 MNHEY and CDR2 SMNVEV come from the germline V gene (reference sequence). CDR3 in amino acids: CASSYGGAYNEQFF. In DNA form, the CDR3 reads TGTGCCAGCAGTTACGGGGGTGCCTACAATGAGCAGTTCTTC.

The V call is TRBV6-1, the J call TRBJ1-1; 11 nucleotides agree with TRBD1. Germline values: CDR1 MNHNS, CDR2 SASEGT. Germline trimming cut 5 bases from V and 5 bases from J; bases unmatched to any gene: 7. CDR3 length: 15 amino acids. The CDR3 coding sequence is TGTGCCAGCAGTACACTCGGACAGGGGGCGACTGAAGCTTTCTTT. Its protein product is CASSTLGQGATEAFF.

The chain is built from TRBV10-3 and TRBJ1-1; the match to TRBD1 covers 7 bases. After removal of 4 bases from V and 6 bases from J, the junction contained 2 bases not matched to a gene. Germline CDR1 and CDR2: ENHRY and SYGVKD. This CDR3 comprises 12 residues. The CDR3 region is CAISGTGAEAFF. CDR3 nucleotide sequence: TGTGCCATCAGTGGTACAGGGGCTGAAGCTTTCTTT.